The 23 T cell receptor beta chains given below trace back to one sample, sequenced in a study of CXCR3-negative and CXCR3-positive naive CD8 T cells. Study-level points and caveats: Relative to CXCR3-negative naive cells, CXCR3-positive naive cells had more hydrophobic TRB CDR3s.

It was by 5' RACE with UMI labels that the TRB cDNA libraries were prepared. TCRdb reprocessed the 5' RACE reads; each CDR3 protein has one entry and no DNA is given. Here the sample table reports 100,000 to 150,000 distinct CDR3 sequences. Antigens for these TCRs are unknown. The sequencing sample was made of naive CXCR3+ CD8+ T cells from blood. Documented subset: CD45RO-CCR7+CD27+CD95- naive CD8+ T cells expressing CXCR3 (TNR3+). Receptors were obtained from a human donor in good health. Some clones in this sample may be carry-over from other donors' samples.

The rearrangement links TRBV29-1 to TRBJ1-1; the D gene TCRdb calls, TRBD1, cannot be checked with no DNA. Looked up from germline, CDR1 is SQVTM and CDR2 is ANQGSEA. This CDR3 has 13 amino acids. CDR3 sequence: CSVDPGGSTEAFF.

This chain links TRBV12-3 or TRBV12-4 with TRBJ2-1; TCRdb outputs TRBD2, but without DNA this stays unchecked. The CDR3 totals 13 residues. The CDR3 loop reads CASSRRTSTEQFF.

The V call is TRBV5-1, the J call TRBJ1-5; TCRdb returns TRBD1, unconfirmable since there is no DNA. The germline V gene encodes CDR1 SGHRS and CDR2 YFSETQ. This CDR3 is 14 amino acids long. This chain's CDR3 is CASSSGQNNQPQHF.

The J gene is TRBJ2-5, the V gene TRBV28; TCRdb proposes TRBD1, but this gene call is untestable without DNA. The CDR3 totals 16 residues. Germline CDR1 and CDR2: MDHEN and SYDVKM. This CDR3 reads CASSLEATGGGETQYF. The full variable domain, in which reference TRBV28 and TRBJ2-5 provide the parts outside the CDR3, is DVKVTQSSRYLVKRTGEKVFLECVQDMDHENMFWYRQDPGLGLRLIYFSYDVKMKEKGDIPEGYSVSREKKERFSLILESASTNQTSMYLCASSLEATGGGETQYFGPGTRLLVL.

V gene TRBV4-1 combines with J gene TRBJ2-7. CDR1 and CDR2 (germline): MGHRA, YSYEKL. The CDR3 is made up of 14 amino acids. The CDR3 protein is CASSQDQDSYEQYF.

The CDR3 protein is CASSLLGGTDTQYF. J is TRBJ2-3 and V is TRBV7-9; TCRdb reports TRBD1, a call that lacks DNA to check it against. Germline V lookup: CDR1 SEHNR, CDR2 FQNEAQ (reference sequence). The CDR3 spans 14 residues.

The chain is built from TRBV7-9 and TRBJ2-2. In germline, CDR1 is SEHNR, CDR2 FQNEAQ (reference sequence). This CDR3 region has 14 residues. Here the CDR3 reads CASSQSENTGELFF.

V and J are TRBV5-1 and TRBJ2-7; no DNA is available, so the TRBD1 call from TCRdb remains unchecked. There are 15 residues in the CDR3. In germline, CDR1 is SGHRS, CDR2 YFSETQ. CDR3 protein: CASSLAQGSGGEQYF.

This chain links TRBV20-1 with TRBJ2-1. The V gene's germline CDR1 is DFQATT and CDR2 SNEGSKA (reference sequence). CDR3 length equals 14 residues. The CDR3 region is CSASLSAEYNEQFF.

V is TRBV19 and J is TRBJ1-1. Looked up from germline, CDR1 is LNHDA and CDR2 is SQIVND (reference sequence). The CDR3 covers 13 residues. CDR3: CASSMSGNTEAFF. The whole variable domain, filled in from reference TRBV19 and TRBJ1-1, reads DGGITQSPKYLFRKEGQNVTLSCEQNLNHDAMYWYRQDPGQGLRLIYYSQIVNDFQKGDIAEGYSVSREKKESFPLTVTSAQKNPTAFYLCASSMSGNTEAFFGQGTRLTVV.

The gene calls are TRBV27 and TRBJ1-5. Germline CDR1 MNHEY, CDR2 SMNVEV (reference sequence). This CDR3 is 12 amino acids long. CDR3 residues: CASSFHNQPQHF.

The genes are TRBV29-1 and TRBJ2-1; TCRdb picks TRBD1, but there is no DNA to check that call. Germline V gives CDR1 SQVTM, CDR2 ANQGSEA. The CDR3 is 13 amino acids. This chain's CDR3 is CSGGHSSYNEQFF.

This chain joins TRBV7-9 and TRBJ1-1; there is no DNA to check the TCRdb D call of TRBD1. The germline V gene encodes CDR1 SEHNR and CDR2 FQNEAQ (reference sequence). This CDR3 has 15 amino acids. CDR3 loop: CASSPQRQVGTEAFF.

This chain joins TRBV6-2 or TRBV6-3 and TRBJ2-7. The CDR3 totals 14 residues. Germline V gene data show CDR1 as MNHEY and CDR2 as SVGEGT. The CDR3 loop is CASSYEPSAYEQYF.

The V and J genes are TRBV29-1 and TRBJ2-3. Per germline, CDR1 SQVTM and CDR2 ANQGSEA. CDR3 size: 15 residues. The CDR3 reads CSVEGGSAMVDTQYF.

This chain connects TRBV12-3 or TRBV12-4 to TRBJ1-1. The CDR3 length is 17 residues. CDR3 loop: CASSSSGARPMNTEAFF.

The V and J genes are TRBV28 and TRBJ2-1. This CDR3 is 12 amino acids long. From germline, CDR1 is MDHEN and CDR2 SYDVKM. CDR3 sequence: CASNLGNNEQFF.

This chain joins TRBV29-1 and TRBJ2-7; TCRdb reports TRBD1, a call that lacks DNA to check it against. Germline V gene data show CDR1 as SQVTM and CDR2 as ANQGSEA. This CDR3 comprises 12 residues. CDR3: CSVESGNYEQYF.

The chain carries TRBV20-1 and TRBJ2-1; TCRdb outputs TRBD1, but without DNA this stays unchecked. This CDR3 has 16 residues. The germline V gene encodes CDR1 DFQATT and CDR2 SNEGSKA (reference sequence). This CDR3 reads CSASPSGRVSYNEQFF.

J is TRBJ2-6 and V is TRBV4-2; TCRdb's D call of TRBD2 is untestable without DNA. This CDR3 has 17 residues. Germline-derived CDR1 and CDR2 are LGHNA and YNFKEQ. Here the CDR3 reads CASSQASRDGRANVLTF.

This chain uses TRBV29-1 with TRBJ2-2; with no DNA, the TCRdb D assignment of TRBD1 cannot be verified. The CDR3 totals 16 residues. The germline CDR1 and CDR2 sequences are SQVTM and ANQGSEA. Here the CDR3 reads CSARGVTGRNTGELFF.

V is TRBV20-1 and J is TRBJ2-1; TCRdb's D call of TRBD1 is untestable without DNA. This CDR3 region has 15 residues. The germline gives CDR1 DFQATT, CDR2 SNEGSKA (reference sequence). CDR3 in amino acids: CSADPGRSSYNEQFF.

The chain combines TRBV28 with TRBJ2-7. Germline V gene data show CDR1 as MDHEN and CDR2 as SYDVKM. CDR3 length equals 14 residues. The CDR3: CASSLSAVSYEQHF.